This TCR beta chain was captured in a study of T cell responses to AZD1222 COVID-19 vaccine. Second-dose schedules of about 4 or about 12 weeks were combined. Study-wide results and limits: Clonal diversity may have been underestimated, and the donors were mostly white British, with more females than males. Vaccine-associated CD4 TCRs ranged over spike, dominating at 160-218 and 743-854.

The data were produced by immunoSEQ multiplex PCR, yet TCRdb's version contains in-frame clones alone and is incomplete. The sample includes tens of thousands of clones, around four fifths of them seen just once. Regarding this clone: Its antigen is unknown.

This sample comprised peripheral blood, obtained 28 days after the second AZD1222 dose. The receptor comes from an adult who received the AZD1222 COVID-19 vaccine.

The CDR3 sequence: CASSPTISGNTIYF. DNA of the CDR3: TGTGCCAGCAGCCCTACGATCTCTGGAAACACCATATATTTT. This chain connects TRBV7-7 to TRBJ1-3; no firm D call. V lost 5 bases to trimming and J lost 0 bases, with 8 bases between them. Germline lookup yields CDR1 SSHAT and CDR2 FNYEAQ (reference sequence). The CDR3 is 14 amino acids.